Listed below are T cell receptor beta chains from one sample, sequenced in a study of OX40 agonist ivuxolimab in advanced cancers. Profiling relied on immunoSEQ multiplex PCR, and the TCRdb table lists in-frame clones only, not all of them. This sample yields some 70,000 clones, of which around four fifths are seen a single time; approximately 6% belongs to the top ten. Sequences were derived from CD4+ or CD8+ T cells sorted from blood, sampled in a trial of the OX40 agonist ivuxolimab. The source of these receptors is an adult with an advanced solid tumor such as melanoma, head and neck, liver or kidney cancer. CDR3s include the opening cysteine and the closing phenylalanine or tryptophan. The D gene is left open where the match is weak. Rows give clone size only sometimes, using once, few, many, or a class for an expanded clone.

v_call: TRBV18
clone_size: -
j_call: TRBJ2-5
d_call: TRBD2
cdr3_aa: CASSPLHTQGLAGVPPIEETQYF
cdr3_nt: TGTGCCAGCTCACCCTTACACACTCAGGGACTAGCGGGAGTCCCCCCAATTGAAGAGACCCAGTACTTC

v_call: TRBV4-1
clone_size: -
j_call: TRBJ2-6
d_call: -
cdr3_aa: CASSQYLRDSGANVLTF
cdr3_nt: TGCGCCAGCAGCCAATATTTGCGGGACTCTGGGGCCAACGTCCTGACTTTC

v_call: TRBV13
clone_size: -
j_call: TRBJ1-3
d_call: -
cdr3_aa: CASTLGSSGNTIYF
cdr3_nt: TGTGCCAGCACTCTAGGCAGCTCTGGAAACACCATATATTTT

v_call: TRBV5-1
clone_size: -
j_call: TRBJ2-3
d_call: -
cdr3_aa: CASSLGNGDTQYF
cdr3_nt: TGCGCCAGCAGCTTGGGTAACGGGGATACGCAGTATTTT

v_call: TRBV7-2
clone_size: -
j_call: TRBJ2-5
d_call: TRBD2
cdr3_aa: CASSPGGGQTQYF
cdr3_nt: TGTGCCAGCAGCCCGGGGGGGGGTCAGACCCAGTACTTC

v_call: TRBV2
clone_size: -
j_call: TRBJ1-2
d_call: -
cdr3_aa: CASSELDSPNYGYTF
cdr3_nt: TGTGCCAGCAGTGAATTAGACAGCCCTAACTATGGCTACACCTTC

v_call: TRBV28
clone_size: few
j_call: TRBJ1-4
d_call: -
cdr3_aa: CASSIAGADEKLFF
cdr3_nt: TGTGCCAGCAGCATAGCAGGGGCTGATGAAAAACTGTTTTTT

v_call: TRBV28
clone_size: -
j_call: TRBJ2-3
d_call: TRBD2
cdr3_aa: CASSLALAGDTDTQYF
cdr3_nt: TGTGCCAGCAGTTTGGCCCTAGCGGGAGACACAGATACGCAGTATTTT

v_call: TRBV5-6
clone_size: -
j_call: TRBJ2-3
d_call: -
cdr3_aa: CASSPRWDIQSTDTQYF
cdr3_nt: TGTGCCAGCAGCCCCCGGTGGGACATACAAAGCACAGATACGCAGTATTTT

v_call: TRBV7-2
clone_size: -
j_call: TRBJ2-1
d_call: TRBD1
cdr3_aa: CASSSPGQYNEQFF
cdr3_nt: TGTGCCAGCAGCTCCCCGGGACAGTACAATGAGCAGTTCTTC

v_call: TRBV6-1
clone_size: -
j_call: TRBJ2-5
d_call: TRBD1
cdr3_aa: CASSRDRGRETQYF
cdr3_nt: TGTGCCAGCAGTAGGGACAGGGGCAGAGAGACCCAGTACTTC

v_call: TRBV5-6
clone_size: -
j_call: TRBJ1-4
d_call: TRBD1
cdr3_aa: CASSFRAQGNEKLFF
cdr3_nt: TGTGCCAGCAGCTTCCGAGCACAGGGGAATGAAAAACTGTTTTTT

v_call: TRBV5-5
clone_size: -
j_call: TRBJ2-5
d_call: TRBD2
cdr3_aa: CASSFGLAGGQETQYF
cdr3_nt: TGTGCCAGCAGCTTTGGACTAGCGGGGGGCCAAGAGACCCAGTACTTC

v_call: TRBV5-6
clone_size: -
j_call: TRBJ2-1
d_call: -
cdr3_aa: CASSSRLVESYNEQFF
cdr3_nt: TGTGCCAGCAGCTCCCGACTAGTCGAATCCTACAATGAGCAGTTCTTC

v_call: TRBV7-8
clone_size: -
j_call: TRBJ2-3
d_call: TRBD2
cdr3_aa: CASSSLAGETDTQYF
cdr3_nt: TGTGCCAGCAGCTCACTAGCGGGAGAAACAGATACGCAGTATTTT

v_call: TRBV6-5
clone_size: -
j_call: TRBJ2-5
d_call: TRBD1
cdr3_aa: CASSYTKTGGETQYF
cdr3_nt: TGTGCCAGCAGTTACACCAAAACAGGGGGAGAGACCCAGTACTTC

v_call: TRBV28
clone_size: -
j_call: TRBJ2-4
d_call: -
cdr3_aa: CASSLRQNVIQYF
cdr3_nt: TGTGCCAGCAGTTTAAGACAGAACGTCATTCAGTACTTC

v_call: TRBV7-6
clone_size: -
j_call: TRBJ1-4
d_call: -
cdr3_aa: CASSLAQGREKLFF
cdr3_nt: TGTGCCAGCAGCTTAGCGCAGGGCAGGGAAAAACTGTTTTTT

v_call: TRBV7-9
clone_size: -
j_call: TRBJ2-2
d_call: TRBD1
cdr3_aa: CASSLEGANTGELFF
cdr3_nt: TGTGCCAGCAGCTTAGAGGGGGCTAACACCGGGGAGCTGTTTTTT

v_call: TRBV11-2
clone_size: -
j_call: TRBJ2-2
d_call: -
cdr3_aa: CASSPWAVNTGELFF
cdr3_nt: TGTGCCAGCAGCCCATGGGCAGTAAACACCGGGGAGCTGTTTTTT

v_call: TRBV28
clone_size: few
j_call: TRBJ1-2
d_call: -
cdr3_aa: CASSLHQSYGYTF
cdr3_nt: TGTGCCAGCAGCCTACATCAGAGCTATGGCTACACCTTC

v_call: TRBV6-1
clone_size: -
j_call: TRBJ1-1
d_call: -
cdr3_aa: CASSAGQMNTEAFF
cdr3_nt: TGTGCCAGCAGCGCTGGACAGATGAACACTGAAGCTTTCTTT

v_call: TRBV5-5
clone_size: -
j_call: TRBJ2-7
d_call: -
cdr3_aa: CASSAQSSYEQYF
cdr3_nt: TGTGCCAGCAGCGCACAGAGCTCCTACGAGCAGTACTTC

v_call: TRBV6-5
clone_size: -
j_call: TRBJ1-2
d_call: TRBD1
cdr3_aa: CATGDRVKGYTF
cdr3_nt: TGTGCCACCGGGGACAGGGTTAAAGGCTACACCTTC

v_call: TRBV5-6
clone_size: -
j_call: TRBJ1-1
d_call: TRBD1
cdr3_aa: CASSLATGKKAFF
cdr3_nt: TGTGCCAGCAGCTTAGCGACAGGGAAAAAAGCTTTCTTT

v_call: TRBV5-4
clone_size: -
j_call: TRBJ2-3
d_call: TRBD1
cdr3_aa: CASSLGQATDTQYF
cdr3_nt: TGTGCCAGCAGCTTAGGACAGGCTACAGATACGCAGTATTTT

v_call: TRBV7-6
clone_size: -
j_call: TRBJ1-1
d_call: TRBD1
cdr3_aa: CASSRGGPGPTEAFF
cdr3_nt: TGTGCCAGCAGCCGAGGGGGCCCGGGGCCCACTGAAGCTTTCTTT

v_call: TRBV18
clone_size: -
j_call: TRBJ1-5
d_call: -
cdr3_aa: CASSRDYSNQPQHF
cdr3_nt: TGTGCCAGCTCGCGAGATTATAGCAATCAGCCCCAGCATTTT

v_call: TRBV4-1
clone_size: -
j_call: TRBJ2-3
d_call: -
cdr3_aa: CASSQELTDTQYF
cdr3_nt: TGCGCCAGCAGCCAGGAACTCACAGATACGCAGTATTTT

v_call: TRBV6-5
clone_size: -
j_call: TRBJ2-3
d_call: -
cdr3_aa: CASRISTDTQYF
cdr3_nt: TGTGCCAGCAGGATCAGCACAGATACGCAGTATTTT

v_call: TRBV6-6
clone_size: -
j_call: TRBJ2-1
d_call: TRBD2
cdr3_aa: CASSSTGTSGYNEQFF
cdr3_nt: TGTGCCAGCAGTTCCACCGGGACTAGCGGCTACAATGAGCAGTTCTTC

v_call: TRBV5-6
clone_size: -
j_call: TRBJ2-5
d_call: -
cdr3_aa: CASSLDRVETQYF
cdr3_nt: TGTGCCAGCAGCTTGGATCGGGTAGAGACCCAGTACTTC

v_call: TRBV5-3
clone_size: few
j_call: TRBJ2-6
d_call: -
cdr3_aa: CARSPIVKPSGANVLTF
cdr3_nt: TGTGCCAGAAGCCCGATCGTGAAACCCTCTGGGGCCAACGTCCTGACTTTC

v_call: TRBV18
clone_size: few
j_call: TRBJ1-6
d_call: -
cdr3_aa: CASSPQGANNSPLHF
cdr3_nt: TGTGCCAGCTCACCTCAGGGAGCGAATAATTCACCCCTCCACTTT

v_call: TRBV2
clone_size: -
j_call: TRBJ2-1
d_call: -
cdr3_aa: CASSLGSNNEQFF
cdr3_nt: TGTGCCAGCAGCCTGGGGAGTAACAATGAGCAGTTCTTC

v_call: TRBV6-5
clone_size: -
j_call: TRBJ1-2
d_call: TRBD1
cdr3_aa: CASSRGTGENGYTF
cdr3_nt: TGTGCCAGCAGTCGCGGGACAGGGGAGAATGGCTACACCTTC

v_call: TRBV6-5
clone_size: -
j_call: TRBJ1-2
d_call: -
cdr3_aa: CASSYSRRGRENGYTF
cdr3_nt: TGTGCCAGCAGTTACTCGAGACGGGGTAGGGAAAATGGCTACACCTTC

v_call: TRBV4-1
clone_size: once
j_call: TRBJ1-1
d_call: TRBD1
cdr3_aa: CASSQAVTGGADEAFF
cdr3_nt: TGCGCCAGCAGCCAAGCTGTCACAGGGGGAGCGGATGAAGCTTTCTTT

v_call: TRBV29-1
clone_size: few
j_call: TRBJ2-1
d_call: -
cdr3_aa: CSVVTGPLYNEQFF
cdr3_nt: TGCAGCGTTGTTACAGGACCCCTCTACAATGAGCAGTTCTTC

v_call: TRBV19
clone_size: -
j_call: TRBJ2-2
d_call: -
cdr3_aa: CASSVTGLYTGELFF
cdr3_nt: TGTGCCAGTAGTGTAACAGGGTTGTACACCGGGGAGCTGTTTTTT

v_call: TRBV7-2
clone_size: -
j_call: TRBJ1-5
d_call: -
cdr3_aa: CASSLAGQINQPQHF
cdr3_nt: TGTGCCAGCAGCTTAGCTGGGCAGATCAATCAGCCCCAGCATTTT

v_call: TRBV4-1
clone_size: -
j_call: TRBJ2-7
d_call: -
cdr3_aa: CASSQVNGGRHEQYF
cdr3_nt: TGCGCCAGCAGCCAAGTTAACGGGGGGCGACACGAGCAGTACTTC

v_call: TRBV28
clone_size: -
j_call: TRBJ2-7
d_call: -
cdr3_aa: CASSPRNSYYEQYF
cdr3_nt: TGTGCCAGCAGTCCCCGGAACAGTTACTACGAGCAGTACTTC

v_call: TRBV5-1
clone_size: -
j_call: TRBJ1-4
d_call: -
cdr3_aa: CASSFDGGSNEKLFF
cdr3_nt: TGCGCCAGCAGCTTTGATGGGGGCTCGAATGAAAAACTGTTTTTT

v_call: TRBV7-9
clone_size: few
j_call: TRBJ1-2
d_call: -
cdr3_aa: CASSLAHPNGYGYTF
cdr3_nt: TGTGCCAGCAGCTTAGCGCATCCTAACGGCTATGGCTACACCTTC

v_call: TRBV5-1
clone_size: -
j_call: TRBJ2-3
d_call: -
cdr3_aa: CASSLVVGDTQYF
cdr3_nt: TGCGCCAGCAGCTTGGTAGTGGGCGATACGCAGTATTTT

v_call: TRBV27
clone_size: -
j_call: TRBJ2-7
d_call: -
cdr3_aa: CASSFIHREHYEQYF
cdr3_nt: TGTGCCAGCAGTTTTATTCACAGGGAGCACTACGAGCAGTACTTC

v_call: TRBV6-1
clone_size: -
j_call: TRBJ2-5
d_call: TRBD2
cdr3_aa: CASSPYGGREETQYF
cdr3_nt: TGTGCCAGCAGTCCCTATGGGGGGAGGGAAGAGACCCAGTACTTC

v_call: TRBV5-1
clone_size: -
j_call: TRBJ2-7
d_call: TRBD2
cdr3_aa: CASSSNSGSWNEQYF
cdr3_nt: TGCGCCAGCAGCAGCAATAGCGGGAGTTGGAACGAGCAGTACTTC

v_call: TRBV6-5
clone_size: -
j_call: TRBJ1-2
d_call: TRBD1
cdr3_aa: CASSYVTGNYGYTF
cdr3_nt: TGTGCCAGCAGTTACGTGACAGGGAACTATGGCTACACCTTC